This TCR beta chain was identified in a study of Graves' ophthalmopathy and Graves' hyperthyroidism (dated by TCRdb to between 2017 and 2018). For the wider study: Peripheral blood was collected at initial diagnosis, prior to any treatment. The roughly 90 discovery patients were divided at random into training and test sets in a 7:3 ratio. To explore V-J signatures distinguishing ophthalmopathy from hyperthyroidism, a discovery set of roughly 100 patients (fewer than 45 ophthalmopathy, 55 to 60 stable hyperthyroidism) was enrolled. In total, 135 blood samples were TCR-sequenced: 40 to 45 ophthalmopathy, under 85 hyperthyroidism and some 17 hyperthyroidism-to-ophthalmopathy patients. For independent validation, a separate cohort was made up of approximately 19 hyperthyroidism patients plus 17 patients who later progressed from hyperthyroidism to ophthalmopathy. TCR beta repertoire signatures were used to distinguish Graves' ophthalmopathy from Graves' hyperthyroidism and to predict progression to ophthalmopathy. In five or six hyperthyroidism patients, the T-cell repertoires found in thyroid tissue were compared with those found in blood. After sampling, hyperthyroidism patients received methimazole starting at 30 mg daily, and ophthalmopathy patients received high-dose intravenous methylprednisolone.

From the cysteine through the phenylalanine, the CDR3 covers 16 amino acids. The only DNA kept is the CDR3, 48 bases in frame from the first base. CDR1 and CDR2, per the germline V gene, are MDHEN and SYDVKM. Trimming takes 3 bases from V and 5 bases from J, and the germline ends sit 16 bases apart. For repertoire sequencing, the TCR beta CDR3 regions were amplified from RNA transcripts. A first-round RT-PCR used HTBI primers with the Qiagen OneStep RT-PCR kit, followed by a second-round multiplex PCR, size selection and purification. Sequencing of the libraries was carried out on an Illumina HiSeq2000 in paired-end mode with 100 bp reads. Per the source publication's procedure: Reads were processed with SOAPnuke, discarding reads with adapters, uncalled bases, mean Phred below 15, or no exact constant-primer or identifier match. COPE v1.2.5 was used to merge the high-quality paired reads. Unique nucleotide sequences were defined as clonotypes and aligned to IMGT TRB V, D and J references using MiTCR v1.1. Only V-J combinations with frequency above 0.0001 were analysed, covering approximately 99% of repertoires. A TCR clonal expansion and chaos score per V-J combination was defined as the ratio of F50 clonal expansion to chaos observed in the TCRdist matrix. Welch's t-statistics and random forest were used to narrow the features down to around twelve V-J combinations, which were then fed into a naive Bayes classifier. The similarity between thyroid and blood repertoires was quantified using the Morisita-Horn index. TCRdb applied fastp at Q25 and MiXCR to the public reads, then kept only in-frame beta chains. Each CDR3 protein gets just one entry, which takes the most common genes and DNA from the rows behind it. None of the V and J calls come from the authors' own analysis; TCRdb made them. For this sample the table gives hundreds of thousands of distinct CDR3 sequences, of which around 21% were detected only once. The ten top clones hold 3% of the sample.

What the work shows at the level of the full study, not this receptor alone: In cross-validation, the 13-signature model distinguished ophthalmopathy from stable hyperthyroidism with approximately 90% sensitivity and roughly 81% specificity, and in the test set the corresponding values were roughly 80% and 76%. In validation, the model predicted ophthalmopathy progression with about 71% sensitivity and roughly 72% specificity; about a dozen predicted patients were CT-confirmed with GO in a median of about 7.1 months. Sample size was not statistically predetermined, and group allocation was not concealed from the investigators. Most of the expanded thyroid clonotypes with a frequency above 0.001 were also detected in blood, and it was suggested that the thyroid immune response may be reflected by blood repertoires.

This clonotype has at least ten counts. This clone's antigen is unknown. No base quality information exists; no much larger clone differs at one position. A patient counted as having stable hyperthyroidism if there was no progression to ophthalmopathy within 18 months of follow-up. Hyperthyroidism patients were newly diagnosed, with disease duration under 2 months, and aged 18 to 65 years. Patients were excluded if they had other autoimmune diseases, uncontrolled infections, pregnancy or lactation. Clinical symptoms, serum thyroxine, TRAb, thyroid ultrasound and orbital computed tomography were used for diagnosis. Using Ficoll-Paque density gradient centrifugation, PBMCs were isolated from 9.5 to 10 ml of fresh peripheral blood. Trizol reagent was used to extract the total RNA, and its quality was then checked on an Agilent 2100 Bioanalyzer.

The sample was peripheral blood. This clonotype was obtained from a young woman with stable Graves' hyperthyroidism. Donor details come from another sample of the same person, matched by shared clones. The rearrangement joined TRBV28 to TRBJ2-2; the D gene is possibly TRBD2, with 5 bases matching. The CDR3 reads CASSFRLPWETGELFF. The DNA sequence is as follows: TGTGCCAGCAGTTTCAGACTCCCGTGGGAGACCGGGGAGCTGTTTTTT. With the portions outside the CDR3 filled from the reference TRBV28 and TRBJ2-2 genes, the complete variable region becomes DVKVTQSSRYLVKRTGEKVFLECVQDMDHENMFWYRQDPGLGLRLIYFSYDVKMKEKGDIPEGYSVSREKKERFSLILESASTNQTSMYLCASSFRLPWETGELFFGEGSRLTVL.